The clone carrying this T cell receptor beta chain was counted only a few times. The target antigen is unknown. TCRdb keeps only in-frame clones here, not all; method: immunoSEQ multiplex PCR. This table has around 1,000,000 clones, roughly 77% appearing once. This CDR3 comprises 15 residues. Germline CDR1 and CDR2: MNHEY and SMNVEV (reference sequence). Trimming pared 1 base from V and 4 bases from J, leaving 11 bases between. The data originate from a study of shared clonotypes between healthy human individuals. Overall study findings and caveats: What rarefaction showed was incomplete sorted-subset sequencing despite large depth.

All donors qualified as healthy HIV-negative adults and had experienced no recent acute infections or vaccinations. This receptor was obtained from a man between 18 and 35 years old in good health. Some clones in this sample may be carry-over from other donors' samples. The specimen was memory CD4+ T cells from PBMCs. The subset is: CD45RA-negative fraction. This rearrangement joins TRBV27 to TRBJ1-5; D unclear. In DNA form, the CDR3 reads TGTGCCAGCAGTTTATTGGTGTCAGGTAATCAGCCCCAGCATTTT. Protein product: CASSLLVSGNQPQHF.